This T cell receptor (beta chain) came from a study of cytomegalovirus exposure and HLA in healthy donors. Study-level results: Accurate prediction of most subjects' HLA-A and HLA-B alleles from TCR beta sequences was reported. In a later analysis, a missense DCLRE1C variant was linked to TCR beta V- and J-gene trimming. Data from an earlier analysis indicated that most TCR beta V segments were productive either about 87% or about 30% of the time. Rarity characterized most TCR sequences, yet some public TCRs appeared in many donors.

A note on this clone: As yet, its antigen is unknown.

The V end lost 4 bases, the J end lost 0 bases, and 3 bases lay between the germline ends. The CDR3 is made up of 12 amino acids. CDR1 is SGHDN and CDR2 is FVKESK in the germline V gene. PCR was performed using 60 Vbeta and 13 Jbeta primers. Profiling relied on immunoSEQ multiplex PCR, and the TCRdb table lists in-frame clones only, not all of them. The table lists approximately 190,000 clones, around 83% of them singletons. The chain has TRBV14 and TRBJ1-1; D is ambiguous. Sequences were obtained from PBMCs. This sequence was found in a woman aged 18-30 years in good health and CMV-seronegative. The chain's CDR3 is CASSLMNTEAFF. CDR3 sequence (DNA): TGTGCCAGCAGCCTCATGAACACTGAAGCTTTCTTT.